Listed below are T cell receptor beta chains from one sample, sequenced in a study of beta chain features in type 1 diabetes. Produced via immunoSEQ multiplex PCR; TCRdb's table is partial and in-frame only. The data hold approximately 170,000 clones, with 7% to 10% observed a single time. The sample consisted of central memory CD4+ T cells from blood. These receptors all stem from a woman between 18 and 29 years old in good health. Each CDR3 is given without its conserved first and last residue. Size is omitted from some rows. Given values are once, few, many or a class for expanded clones.

.	TRBV9	ASAVYTEAF
.	TRBV9	ASSGPLASTEAF
many	TRBV19	ASSPRGSGETQY
few	TRBV5-8	ASSFRDRAYEQY
.	TRBV5-8	ASSSTRREKLF
few	TRBV5-1	ASSLYVGGSEETQY
.	TRBV7-9	ASSPRLAGGDEQF
few	TRBV7-2	ASSPLIGSTNEQF
few	TRBV5-4	ASSPQGADEQF
.	TRBV29-1	SASYSNQPQH
.	TRBV30	AWSFPSPGTGRYNQPQH
few	TRBV5-1	ASSLGEKSTEAF
.	TRBV6-5	ASTVPGVSEQY
.	TRBV7-2	ASSLVQAYEQY
few	TRBV28	ASSGTGTDTQY
few	TRBV7-2	ASSRGTGVETQY
.	TRBV11-3	ASSLDSDSNYGYT
few	TRBV27	ASSPGLGTDTQY
few	TRBV6-1	ASSNRVTEAF
.	TRBV6-1	ASSVEGQGYGYT
.	TRBV19	ASSRGGIDTEAF
.	TRBV4-1	ASSQDGSYGYT
.	TRBV28	ASSRRTGGASGYT
.	TRBV5-1	ASSLLGVDSEQY
.	TRBV7-6	ASSLSGGSLYGYT
.	TRBV25-1	ASSDELAQETQY
few	TRBV6-6	ASSSPGSYNEQF
few	TRBV2	ASSAGQGTTYEQY
few	TRBV7-8	ASSLNELTDTQY
.	TRBV4-3	ASSSRLAGGQWGNEQF
few	TRBV30	AWSVLGEGNTIY
few	TRBV2	ASSGERYGYT
.	TRBV7-3	ASSRGLAGTGELF
few	TRBV25-1	ASSGSLEVSYEQY
few	TRBV19	ASSIGLSYGYT
few	TRBV11-3	ASSAGQGYNNEQF
.	TRBV5-1	ASSLEGRESDTQY